This T cell receptor (beta chain) originates from a study of blood T cells in healthy people across ages. With a J-beta primer mix and a sample-barcoded 5' primer, a second PCR ran about 7 to 11 cycles. TCRdb re-called the 5' RACE reads with MiXCR, one entry per CDR3 protein. The sample yields around 800,000 distinct CDR3 sequences, about 42% seen once. Germline V gives CDR1 MNHEY, CDR2 SVGAGI. This CDR3 is built from 20 residues. V was shortened by 4 bases and J by 1 base, with 26 bases between the two germline ends. The clonotype originates from a man older than 75 in good health. The rearrangement joins TRBV6-5 to TRBJ2-1, with D perhaps matching TRBD2 (5 bases). The sample consisted of blood. CDR3 region: CASSSTRGGLGGRSYNEQFF. CDR3 in DNA: TGTGCCAGCAGTTCCACTCGAGGTGGCTTAGGAGGAAGATCCTACAATGAGCAGTTCTTC.